A selection of T cell receptor beta chains follows, all from one sample in a study of T cells after posttransplantation cyclophosphamide. Sequencing used immunoSEQ multiplex PCR; TCRdb keeps in-frame clones, though not all of them. Of about 11,000 clones listed, 85% are singletons. The sequencing used PBMCs, collected 1755 days after allogeneic stem cell transplant with posttransplant cyclophosphamide. The receptors were sampled from a female patient between 50 and 59 years old who received an allogeneic stem cell transplant from a related donor, was CMV-positive, and had no GVHD. Some T cells may be the graft donor's. The CDR3 runs from the conserved cysteine through the conserved F or W. D genes are given only for firm matches. Only part of the rows carry a size: once, few, many, or a class if the clone is expanded.

clone_size	d_call	cdr3_length	v_call	j_call	cdr3_aa	cdr3_nt
.	TRBD2	16	TRBV4-3	TRBJ2-2	CASSGIAGADTGELFF	TGCGCCAGCAGCGGGATAGCGGGAGCAGACACCGGGGAGCTGTTTTTT
.	TRBD1	15	TRBV30	TRBJ2-7	CAWSDGTGGLYEQYF	TGTGCCTGGAGTGACGGGACAGGGGGCTTATACGAGCAGTACTTC
.	TRBD2	14	TRBV10-3	TRBJ2-1	CAISVTSGRSEQFF	TGTGCCATCAGCGTGACTAGCGGGAGGAGTGAGCAGTTCTTC
.	.	13	TRBV5-1	TRBJ1-1	CASTPGENTEAFF	TGCGCCAGCACCCCGGGGGAGAACACTGAAGCTTTCTTT
.	.	14	TRBV4-3	TRBJ2-3	CASSQEGGTDTQYF	TGCGCCAGCAGCCAAGAGGGAGGCACAGATACGCAGTATTTT
.	.	15	TRBV7-6	TRBJ2-3	CASSRRQGRTDTQYF	TGTGCCAGCAGCCGTCGGCAGGGGCGGACAGATACGCAGTATTTT
.	TRBD1	15	TRBV25-1	TRBJ2-5	CASSVGTGGRETQYF	TGTGCCAGCAGTGTGGGGACAGGGGGCAGAGAGACCCAGTACTTC
.	TRBD1	18	TRBV4-1	TRBJ1-5	CASSQAGQSSIANQPQHF	TGCGCCAGCAGCCAAGCGGGACAGAGCTCGATAGCTAATCAGCCCCAGCATTTT
.	TRBD1	19	TRBV9	TRBJ2-3	CASSPRRGTAVAATDTQYF	TGTGCCAGCAGCCCTCGTAGAGGGACAGCCGTGGCGGCAACAGATACGCAGTATTTT
.	TRBD1	14	TRBV27	TRBJ1-5	CASSIDRERQPQHF	TGTGCCAGCAGTATCGACAGGGAGAGGCAGCCCCAGCATTTT
.	.	13	TRBV29-1	TRBJ2-1	CSVGGRSYNEQFF	TGCAGCGTTGGAGGTCGCTCCTACAATGAGCAGTTCTTC
.	.	14	TRBV29-1	TRBJ2-2	CSVELGRNTGELFF	TGCAGCGTTGAGCTGGGGAGAAACACCGGGGAGCTGTTTTTT
.	.	13	TRBV5-4	TRBJ2-3	CASSPVYTDTQYF	TGTGCCAGCAGCCCGGTCTACACAGATACGCAGTATTTT
.	.	11	TRBV29-1	TRBJ1-2	CSVEEFGGYTF	TGCAGCGTTGAAGAATTCGGTGGCTACACCTTC
.	TRBD1	13	TRBV10-3	TRBJ1-2	CAIDPRDRPGYTF	TGTGCCATCGACCCGCGGGACAGGCCCGGCTACACCTTC
.	.	13	TRBV27	TRBJ2-7	CASSLSRAYEQYF	TGTGCCAGCAGTTTATCGCGGGCCTACGAGCAGTACTTC
.	.	13	TRBV27	TRBJ1-2	CASSFGQFYGYTF	TGTGCCAGCAGTTTTGGCCAGTTCTATGGCTACACCTTC
.	TRBD2	13	TRBV27	TRBJ2-1	CASMTSVRNEQFF	TGTGCCAGCATGACTAGCGTCCGCAATGAGCAGTTCTTC
.	TRBD1	15	TRBV16	TRBJ1-5	CASSQGQAPNQPQHF	TGTGCCAGCAGCCAAGGACAGGCTCCCAATCAGCCCCAGCATTTT
once	TRBD2	16	TRBV28	TRBJ2-7	CASSFLLREGQVEQYF	TGTGCCAGCAGTTTTTTATTACGGGAGGGCCAGGTCGAGCAGTACTTC
.	TRBD2	13	TRBV6-1	TRBJ2-1	CASSPLLGGEGFF	TGTGCCAGCAGTCCGTTGTTGGGGGGGGAGGGGTTCTTC
.	TRBD1	15	TRBV11-3	TRBJ1-1	CASSLARTGGTEAFF	TGTGCCAGCAGCTTAGCCCGGACAGGGGGCACTGAAGCTTTCTTT
.	.	12	TRBV6-5	TRBJ2-3	CASSYRRDTQYF	TGTGCCAGCAGTTATAGGAGGGATACGCAGTATTTT
.	TRBD1	14	TRBV30	TRBJ1-2	CAWILLTGVHGYTF	TGTGCCTGGATTCTCTTAACAGGGGTACATGGCTACACCTTC
.	.	13	TRBV7-9	TRBJ1-2	CASSLAQGYGYTF	TGTGCCAGCAGCTTGGCGCAGGGCTATGGCTACACCTTC
.	TRBD2	19	TRBV30	TRBJ2-1	CAWSRGLAGVDRASYEQFF	TGTGCCTGGAGTAGGGGACTAGCGGGAGTGGACCGGGCGTCCTATGAGCAGTTCTTC
.	.	13	TRBV29-1	TRBJ2-7	CSVRPSASYEQYF	TGCAGCGTGAGGCCTAGCGCATCCTACGAGCAGTACTTC
.	.	17	TRBV5-4	TRBJ2-4	CASSPAWGDLAKNIQYF	TGTGCCAGCAGCCCCGCCTGGGGGGACCTAGCCAAAAACATTCAGTACTTC
.	.	13	TRBV2	TRBJ2-1	CASSDEEDSPLFF	TGTGCCAGCAGTGACGAGGAGGACAGTCCTCTGTTCTTC
.	TRBD2	17	TRBV9	TRBJ2-3	CASSPRGRGGITDTQYF	TGTGCCAGCAGCCCTAGAGGGAGGGGTGGAATCACAGATACGCAGTATTTT
few	TRBD2	14	TRBV5-4	TRBJ2-7	CASSSSGSKYEQYF	TGTGCCAGCAGCTCTAGCGGGAGTAAATACGAGCAGTACTTC
.	TRBD1	14	TRBV19	TRBJ1-4	CASSIAQGREKLFF	TGTGCCAGTAGTATAGCACAGGGGAGAGAAAAACTGTTTTTT
.	TRBD1	15	TRBV7-9	TRBJ1-5	CASSLGQGATQPQHF	TGTGCCAGCAGCTTAGGACAGGGGGCGACTCAGCCCCAGCATTTT
.	TRBD1	22	TRBV7-3	TRBJ2-5	CASSTTEGAGDLNGVSQETQYF	TGTGCCAGCAGCACGACAGAGGGGGCAGGAGACCTAAACGGAGTTTCCCAAGAGACCCAGTACTTC
few	.	12	TRBV11-1	TRBJ1-1	CASSARNTEAFF	TGTGCCAGCAGCGCGAGAAACACTGAAGCTTTCTTT
once	TRBD1	17	TRBV11-2	TRBJ1-1	CASSSSTGRWGRGEAFF	TGTGCCAGCAGTTCGTCGACAGGGCGATGGGGAAGGGGTGAAGCTTTCTTT
.	TRBD1	15	TRBV6-6	TRBJ2-1	CASSYSTDRVNEQFF	TGTGCCAGCAGTTACTCGACAGACAGGGTCAATGAGCAGTTCTTC
few	.	13	TRBV19	TRBJ2-1	CASSGDLYNEQFF	TGTGCCAGTAGTGGGGACTTATACAATGAGCAGTTCTTC
few	TRBD2	17	TRBV4-3	TRBJ2-5	CASSQDPRGGSQETQYF	TGCGCCAGCAGCCAAGATCCCCGCGGGGGAAGTCAAGAGACCCAGTACTTC
once	TRBD2	15	TRBV7-9	TRBJ2-7	CASSRMTSGWGEQYF	TGTGCCAGCAGCCGAATGACTAGCGGTTGGGGTGAGCAGTACTTC
.	TRBD2	16	TRBV9	TRBJ2-1	CASSVAQAGGRNEQFF	TGTGCCAGCAGCGTAGCCCAAGCGGGAGGTAGAAATGAGCAGTTCTTC
.	TRBD2	13	TRBV6-5	TRBJ2-1	CASRRTSANEQFF	TGTGCCAGCAGAAGGACTAGCGCCAATGAGCAGTTCTTC
few	TRBD2	16	TRBV11-2	TRBJ2-3	CASSLELAGGTDTQYF	TGTGCCAGCAGCTTAGAGTTGGCGGGAGGAACAGATACGCAGTATTTT
.	.	17	TRBV2	TRBJ2-6	CASSDHRDDSGANVLTF	TGTGCCAGCAGTGACCACAGGGACGACTCTGGGGCCAACGTCCTGACTTTC
.	.	16	TRBV4-1	TRBJ1-5	CASSRGGLINNQPQHF	TGCGCCAGCAGCCGGGGGGGACTTATAAACAATCAGCCCCAGCATTTT